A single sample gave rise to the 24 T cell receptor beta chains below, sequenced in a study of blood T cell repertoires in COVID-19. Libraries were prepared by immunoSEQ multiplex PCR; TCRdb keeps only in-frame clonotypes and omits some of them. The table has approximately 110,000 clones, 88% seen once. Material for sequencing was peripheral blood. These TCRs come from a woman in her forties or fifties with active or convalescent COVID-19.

This chain's CDR3 is CASSDRAGGNTGELFF. The CDR3 coding sequence is TGCGCCAGCAGCGACAGAGCGGGAGGGAACACCGGGGAGCTGTTTTTT. The rearrangement links TRBV4-1 to TRBJ2-2, with 9 bases lining up with TRBD2. The V segment lost 5 bases and the J segment 1 base; nucleotides outside the gene matches: 5. Per the germline V gene, CDR1 is MGHRA and CDR2 is YSYEKL. CDR3 length: 16 residues.

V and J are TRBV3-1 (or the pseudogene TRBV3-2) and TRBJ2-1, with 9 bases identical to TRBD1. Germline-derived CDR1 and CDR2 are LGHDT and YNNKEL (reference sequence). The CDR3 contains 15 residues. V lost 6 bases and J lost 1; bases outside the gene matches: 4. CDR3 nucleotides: TGTGCCAGCAGGGGAGGACAGGGGTCCTACAATGAGCAGTTCTTC. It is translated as CASRGGQGSYNEQFF.

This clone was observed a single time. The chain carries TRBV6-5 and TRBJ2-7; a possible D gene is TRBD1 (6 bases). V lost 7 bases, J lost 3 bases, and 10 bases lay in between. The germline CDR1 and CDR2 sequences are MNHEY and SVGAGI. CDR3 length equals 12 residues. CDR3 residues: CASTLDSYEQYF. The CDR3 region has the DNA TGTGCCAGCACCTTGGACAGCTACGAGCAGTACTTC.

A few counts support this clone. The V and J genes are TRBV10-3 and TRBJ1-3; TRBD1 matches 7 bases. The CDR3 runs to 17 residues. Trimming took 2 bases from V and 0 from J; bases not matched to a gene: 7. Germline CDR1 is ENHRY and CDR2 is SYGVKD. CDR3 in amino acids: CAISETAGQNSGNTIYF. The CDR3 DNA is TGTGCCATCAGTGAGACCGCGGGACAGAACTCTGGAAACACCATATATTTT.

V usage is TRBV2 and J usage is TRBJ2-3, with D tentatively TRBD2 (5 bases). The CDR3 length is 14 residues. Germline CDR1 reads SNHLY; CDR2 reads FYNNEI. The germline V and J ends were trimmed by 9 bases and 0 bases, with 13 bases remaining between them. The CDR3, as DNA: TGTGCCAGTGGGAGCGTAGTCAGCACAGATACGCAGTATTTT. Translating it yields CASGSVVSTDTQYF. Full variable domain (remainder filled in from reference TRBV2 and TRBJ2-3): EPEVTQTPSHQVTQMGQEVILRCVPISNHLYFYWYRQILGQKVEFLVSFYNNEISEKSEIFDDQFSVERPDGSNFTLKIRSTKLEDSAMYFCASGSVVSTDTQYFGPGTRLTVL.

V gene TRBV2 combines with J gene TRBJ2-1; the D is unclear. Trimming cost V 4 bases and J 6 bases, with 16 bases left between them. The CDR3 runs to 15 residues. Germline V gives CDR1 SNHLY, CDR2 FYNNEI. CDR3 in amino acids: CASSVEGALGNEQFF. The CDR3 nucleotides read TGTGCCAGCAGTGTCGAAGGTGCCCTAGGCAATGAGCAGTTCTTC.

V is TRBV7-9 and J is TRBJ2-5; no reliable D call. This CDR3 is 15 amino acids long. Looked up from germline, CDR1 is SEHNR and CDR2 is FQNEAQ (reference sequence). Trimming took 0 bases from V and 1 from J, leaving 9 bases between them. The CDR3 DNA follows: TGTGCCAGCAGCTTAGCCCGTGCGGTCCAAGAGACCCAGTACTTC. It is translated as CASSLARAVQETQYF.

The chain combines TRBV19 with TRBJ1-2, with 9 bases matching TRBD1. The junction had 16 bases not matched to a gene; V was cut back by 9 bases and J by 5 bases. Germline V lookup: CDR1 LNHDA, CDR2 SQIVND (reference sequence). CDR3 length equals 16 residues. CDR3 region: CASKSATGTGRYGYTF. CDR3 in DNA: TGTGCCAGCAAGTCTGCTACCGGGACAGGGCGGTATGGCTACACCTTC.

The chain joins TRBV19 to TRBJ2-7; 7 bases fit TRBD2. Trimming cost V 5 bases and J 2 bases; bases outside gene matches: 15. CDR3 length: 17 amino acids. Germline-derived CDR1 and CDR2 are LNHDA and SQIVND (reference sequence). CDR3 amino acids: CASSSRLAGELAYEQYF. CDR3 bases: TGTGCCAGTAGTTCCCGACTGGCGGGAGAGCTCGCCTACGAGCAGTACTTC.

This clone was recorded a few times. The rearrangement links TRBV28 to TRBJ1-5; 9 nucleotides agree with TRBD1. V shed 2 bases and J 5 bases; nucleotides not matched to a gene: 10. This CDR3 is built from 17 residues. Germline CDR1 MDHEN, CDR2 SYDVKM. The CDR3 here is CASSLTGTGKRHQPQHF. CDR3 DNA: TGTGCCAGCAGTTTAACTGGGACAGGGAAGAGGCATCAGCCCCAGCATTTT.

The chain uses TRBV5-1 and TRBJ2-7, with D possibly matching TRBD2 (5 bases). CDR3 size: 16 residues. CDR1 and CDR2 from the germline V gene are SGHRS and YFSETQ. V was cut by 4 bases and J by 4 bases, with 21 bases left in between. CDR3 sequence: CASSPTVDDGNYEQYF. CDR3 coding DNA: TGCGCCAGCAGCCCTACTGTGGACGACGGGAATTACGAGCAGTACTTC.

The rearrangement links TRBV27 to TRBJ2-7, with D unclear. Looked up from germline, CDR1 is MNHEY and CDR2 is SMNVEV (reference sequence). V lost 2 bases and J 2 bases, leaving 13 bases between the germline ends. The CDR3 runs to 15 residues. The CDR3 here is CASSLPTTPPYEQYF. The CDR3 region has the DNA TGTGCCAGCAGTTTACCCACGACTCCCCCCTACGAGCAGTACTTC.

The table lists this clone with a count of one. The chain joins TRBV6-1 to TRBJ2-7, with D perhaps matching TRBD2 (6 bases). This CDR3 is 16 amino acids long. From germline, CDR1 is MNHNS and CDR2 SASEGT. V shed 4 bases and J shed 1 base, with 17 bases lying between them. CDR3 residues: CASSAKGRSISYEQYF. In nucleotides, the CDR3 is TGTGCCAGCAGTGCTAAGGGGAGGTCGATTTCCTACGAGCAGTACTTC.

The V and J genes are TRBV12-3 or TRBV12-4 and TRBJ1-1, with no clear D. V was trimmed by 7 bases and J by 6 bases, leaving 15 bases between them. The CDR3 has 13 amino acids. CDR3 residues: CASIPGINAEAFF. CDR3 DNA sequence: TGTGCCAGCATCCCGGGGATAAACGCTGAAGCTTTCTTT.

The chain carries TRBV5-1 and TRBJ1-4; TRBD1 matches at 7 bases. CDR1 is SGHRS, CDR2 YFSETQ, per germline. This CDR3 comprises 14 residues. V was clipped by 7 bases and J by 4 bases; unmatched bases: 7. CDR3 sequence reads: CASGTGAVNEKLFF. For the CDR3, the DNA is TGCGCCAGCGGAACAGGGGCCGTTAATGAAAAACTGTTTTTT.

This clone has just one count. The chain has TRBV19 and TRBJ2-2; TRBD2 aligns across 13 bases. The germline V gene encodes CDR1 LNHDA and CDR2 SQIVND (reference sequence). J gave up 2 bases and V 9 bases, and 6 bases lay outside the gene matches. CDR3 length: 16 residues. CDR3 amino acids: CARSTSGRVNTGELFF. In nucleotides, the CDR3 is TGTGCCAGATCCACTAGCGGGAGGGTTAACACCGGGGAGCTGTTTTTT.

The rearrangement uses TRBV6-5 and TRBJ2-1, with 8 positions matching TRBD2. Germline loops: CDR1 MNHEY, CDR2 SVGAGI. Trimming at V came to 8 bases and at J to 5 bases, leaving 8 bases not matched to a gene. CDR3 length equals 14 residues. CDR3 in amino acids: CASHAGGADNEQFF. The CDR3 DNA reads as TGTGCCAGCCATGCGGGGGGCGCGGACAATGAGCAGTTCTTC.

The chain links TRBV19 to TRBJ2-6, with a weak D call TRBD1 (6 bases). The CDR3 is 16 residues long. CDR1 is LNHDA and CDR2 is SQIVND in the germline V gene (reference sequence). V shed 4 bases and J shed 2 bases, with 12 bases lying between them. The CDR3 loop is CASSKTGTTGANVLTF. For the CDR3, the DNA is TGTGCCAGTAGTAAGACGGGGACAACTGGGGCCAACGTCCTGACTTTC.

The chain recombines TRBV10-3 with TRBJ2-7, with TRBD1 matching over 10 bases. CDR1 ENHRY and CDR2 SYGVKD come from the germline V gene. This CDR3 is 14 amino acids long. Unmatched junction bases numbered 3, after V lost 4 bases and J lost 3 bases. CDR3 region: CAISGRTGGYEQYF. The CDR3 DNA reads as TGTGCCATCAGTGGGCGGACAGGGGGCTACGAGCAGTACTTC.

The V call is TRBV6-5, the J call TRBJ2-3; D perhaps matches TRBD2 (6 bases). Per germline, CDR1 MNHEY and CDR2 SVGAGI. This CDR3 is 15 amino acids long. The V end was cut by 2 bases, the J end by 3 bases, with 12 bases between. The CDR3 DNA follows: TGTGCCAGCAGTTACAGGGCGGGAAGGACAGATACGCAGTATTTT. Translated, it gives CASSYRAGRTDTQYF.

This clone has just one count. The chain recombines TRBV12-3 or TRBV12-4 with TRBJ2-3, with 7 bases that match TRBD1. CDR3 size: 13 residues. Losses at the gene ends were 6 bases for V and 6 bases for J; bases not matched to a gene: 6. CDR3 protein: CASSRQGYDTQYF. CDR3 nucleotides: TGTGCCAGCAGCAGACAGGGCTACGATACGCAGTATTTT.

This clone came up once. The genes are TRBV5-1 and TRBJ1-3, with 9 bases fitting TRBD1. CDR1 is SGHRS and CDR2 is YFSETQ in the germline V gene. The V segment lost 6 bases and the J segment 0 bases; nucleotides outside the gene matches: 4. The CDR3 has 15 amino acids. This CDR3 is CASTDRGVSGNTIYF. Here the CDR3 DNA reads TGCGCCAGCACGGACAGGGGAGTCTCTGGAAACACCATATATTTT.

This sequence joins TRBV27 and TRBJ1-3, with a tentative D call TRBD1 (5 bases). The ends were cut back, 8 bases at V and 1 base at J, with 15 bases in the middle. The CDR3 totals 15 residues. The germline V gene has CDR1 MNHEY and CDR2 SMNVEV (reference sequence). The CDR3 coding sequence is TGTGCCAGCGCTCGGGACTGGTTTTCTGGAAACACCATATATTTT. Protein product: CASARDWFSGNTIYF.

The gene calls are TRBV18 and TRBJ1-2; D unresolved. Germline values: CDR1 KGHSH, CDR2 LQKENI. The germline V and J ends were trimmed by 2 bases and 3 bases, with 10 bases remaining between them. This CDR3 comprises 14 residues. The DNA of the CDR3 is TGTGCCAGCTCACCAATTAGCAGAGACTATGGCTACACCTTC. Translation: CASSPISRDYGYTF.